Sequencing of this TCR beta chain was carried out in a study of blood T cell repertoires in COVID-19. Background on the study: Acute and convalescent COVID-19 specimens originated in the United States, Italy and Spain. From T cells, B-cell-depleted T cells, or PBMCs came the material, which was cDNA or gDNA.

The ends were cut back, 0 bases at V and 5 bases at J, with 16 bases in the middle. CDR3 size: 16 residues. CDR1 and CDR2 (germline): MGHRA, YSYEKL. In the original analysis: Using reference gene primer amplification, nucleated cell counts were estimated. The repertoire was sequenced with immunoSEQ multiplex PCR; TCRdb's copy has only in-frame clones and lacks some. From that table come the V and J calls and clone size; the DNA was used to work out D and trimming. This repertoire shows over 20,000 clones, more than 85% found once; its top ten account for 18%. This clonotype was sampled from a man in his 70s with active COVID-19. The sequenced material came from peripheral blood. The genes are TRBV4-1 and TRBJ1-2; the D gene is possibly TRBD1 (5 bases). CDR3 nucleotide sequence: TGCGCCAGCAGCCAAGATCCAGGGCTCCTAGGGTATGGCTACACCTTC. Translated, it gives CASSQDPGLLGYGYTF.